Presented here are 8 T cell receptor beta chains from one specimen sequenced in a study of blood T cell repertoires in COVID-19. This table comes from immunoSEQ multiplex PCR, and its TCRdb copy is limited to in-frame clones, with some not included. The sample includes a few hundred thousand clones, roughly 87% of them seen just once. Sample: PBMCs or T cells enriched from blood (not recorded which). These receptor sequences come from a man younger than 30 with acute COVID-19.

This clone appeared once. For the CDR3, the DNA is TGTGCCAGCAAACAGGGTAGGGAAAAACTGTTTTTT. Amino acid sequence: CASKQGREKLFF. V is TRBV12-3 or TRBV12-4 and J is TRBJ1-4, with a possible D match to TRBD1 (6 bases). The V gene lost 7 bases and the J gene lost 8 bases, with 11 bases spanning the gap. The CDR3 totals 12 residues.

This chain joins TRBV6-4 and TRBJ2-1, with TRBD2 matching 8 bases. The CDR3 is 18 residues long. Germline V gives CDR1 MRHNA, CDR2 SNTAGT. Losses at the gene ends were 3 bases for V and 0 bases for J; bases not matched to a gene: 10. CDR3 residues: CASSELPSGPSSYNEQFF. The CDR3 coding sequence is TGTGCCAGCAGTGAACTTCCTAGCGGGCCAAGCTCCTACAATGAGCAGTTCTTC.

This clone was recorded once. This chain uses TRBV24-1 with TRBJ2-1; TRBD2 matches at 9 bases. This CDR3 is built from 22 residues. After removal of 6 bases from V and 7 bases from J, the junction contained 30 bases not matched to a gene. Per germline, CDR1 KGHDR and CDR2 SFDVKD. In DNA form, the CDR3 reads TGTGCCACCAGTCAGTCCAGGCTAACTCAACCGATGGGGCGGGAGGGCCGGAATGAGCAGTTCTTC. Translating gives CATSQSRLTQPMGREGRNEQFF.

The chain is built from TRBV28 and TRBJ2-7; D unclear. The CDR3 spans 14 residues. Per the germline V gene, CDR1 is MDHEN and CDR2 is SYDVKM. V gave up 3 bases and J gave up 2 bases, with 11 bases separating them. Written as DNA, the CDR3 is TGTGCCAGCAGTTTGAGTAATCTTCCCTACGAGCAGTACTTC. Translating it yields CASSLSNLPYEQYF.

This sequence joins TRBV9 and TRBJ2-2; D may be TRBD1 (5 bases). V lost 0 bases and J 4 bases, leaving 16 bases between the germline ends. Germline V gene data show CDR1 as SGDLS and CDR2 as YYNGEE. CDR3 length: 17 residues. CDR3 bases: TGTGCCAGCAGCGTAGCAGGGATCTATGAACGCACCGGGGAGCTGTTTTTT. It translates to CASSVAGIYERTGELFF.

The gene calls are TRBV19 and TRBJ2-7; 13 bases align to TRBD2. Germline assignment: CDR1 LNHDA and CDR2 SQIVND (reference sequence). The junction had 5 bases not matched to a gene; V was cut back by 4 bases and J by 2 bases. The CDR3 spans 16 residues. CDR3 loop: CASSSGTSGTPYEQYF. Written as DNA, the CDR3 is TGTGCCAGTAGTAGCGGGACTAGCGGGACACCCTACGAGCAGTACTTC.

This chain's CDR3 is CASSLGGPNEQFF. Written as DNA, the CDR3 is TGTGCCAGCAGCTTAGGGGGGCCTAATGAGCAGTTCTTC. The chain employs TRBV11-1 and TRBJ2-1; possible D gene TRBD1, 6 bases. Trimming left V 1 base short and J 7 bases short, with 8 bases between. There are 13 residues in the CDR3. CDR1 and CDR2 from the germline V gene are SGHAT and FQDESV (reference sequence).

The V gene is TRBV5-5, the J gene TRBJ2-3; D uncertain. The germline gives CDR1 SGHKS, CDR2 YYEKEE (reference sequence). This CDR3 is built from 13 residues. V was cut by 5 bases and J by 0 bases, with 7 bases left in between. This CDR3 reads CASSSFSTDTQYF. The CDR3, as DNA: TGTGCCAGCAGTAGCTTCAGCACAGATACGCAGTATTTT.